Below, 10 T cell receptor beta chains from the same sample are listed, as sequenced in a study of T cells in Graves' hyperthyroidism and ophthalmopathy. Amplified regions were TCR beta CDR3 sequences from RNA transcripts. The HTBI set primed first-round TCR CDR3 RT-PCR. Via MiXCR, TCRdb re-called the multiplex PCR reads, giving one row per CDR3 protein. Altogether 450,000 to 650,000 distinct CDR3 sequences are present, approximately 17% being singletons, with the ten largest covering approximately 15%. The specimen was blood. The source is a woman aged 18-30 years with Graves' ophthalmopathy.

This clonotype was seen only a few times. It may be a read error: a sequence one base away is much more abundant. The rearrangement uses TRBV30 and TRBJ1-1, with TRBD1 matching 9 bases. The CDR3 is made up of 13 amino acids. J was trimmed by 3 bases and V by 5 bases; bases with no gene match: 4. CDR1 and CDR2 from the germline V gene are GTSNPN and SVGIG (reference sequence). CDR3 loop: CAWRQGGDTEAFF. DNA of the CDR3: TGTGCCTGGCGACAGGGGGGGGACACTGAAGCTTTCTTT.

The DNA of the CDR3 is TGTGCCAGCAGAAAACAGGGGGATGGTGAAAAACTGTTTTTT. Its translation: CASRKQGDGEKLFF. The chain uses TRBV5-4 and TRBJ1-4, with 8 bases matching TRBD1. Germline lookup yields CDR1 SGHNT and CDR2 YYREEE (reference sequence). CDR3 length equals 14 residues. V trimming: 5 bases; J trimming: 7 bases; junction bases outside the gene matches: 7.

The rearrangement uses TRBV5-1 and TRBJ2-1; no reliable D call. CDR1 is SGHRS and CDR2 is YFSETQ in the germline V gene. The CDR3 spans 12 residues. Trimming pared 1 base from V and 5 bases from J, leaving 4 bases between. DNA of the CDR3: TGCGCCAGCAGCTTGCCAAACAATGAGCAGTTCTTC. Protein product: CASSLPNNEQFF.

This clonotype was counted many times. CDR3 loop: CASSFIAGGEGNEQFF. CDR3 bases: TGTGCCAGCAGCTTTATAGCGGGAGGGGAGGGCAATGAGCAGTTCTTC. This chain joins TRBV7-3 and TRBJ2-1; TRBD2 matches at 11 bases. Unmatched junction bases numbered 7, after V lost 3 bases and J lost 6 bases. Germline lookup yields CDR1 SGHTA and CDR2 FQGTGA. This CDR3 is built from 16 residues.

This clonotype occurred a few times. The chain joins TRBV27 to TRBJ1-1; no firm D call. This CDR3 is 14 amino acids long. The V end lost 11 bases, the J end lost 10 bases, and 26 bases lay between the germline ends. In germline, CDR1 is MNHEY, CDR2 SMNVEV (reference sequence). The chain's CDR3 is CAGRPSQSRRGAFF. The DNA of the CDR3 is TGTGCCGGTCGTCCTAGTCAATCGCGCCGAGGAGCTTTCTTT.

This clonotype was seen repeatedly, ten times or more. The chain is built from TRBV3-1 and TRBJ2-1, with 7 bases that match TRBD1. The V gene end was trimmed by 1 base and the J gene end by 0 bases; junction bases not matched to a gene: 3. Germline V gives CDR1 LGHDT, CDR2 YNNKEL (reference sequence). The CDR3 extends over 16 amino acids. CDR3 amino acids: CASSQADRVSYNEQFF. CDR3 DNA: TGTGCCAGCAGCCAAGCCGACAGGGTCTCCTACAATGAGCAGTTCTTC.

The CDR3 nucleotides read TGTGCCAGCAGTTTAAGCGACACGACAGATACGCAGTATTTT. Protein sequence: CASSLSDTTDTQYF. The J gene is TRBJ2-3, the V gene TRBV12-3 or TRBV12-4; D remains unclear. V lost 2 bases and J 3 bases, leaving 9 bases between the germline ends. The length of the CDR3 is 14 residues.

The chain has TRBV19 and TRBJ2-3; weak D call: TRBD2 (6 bases). The germline gives CDR1 LNHDA, CDR2 SQIVND (reference sequence). This CDR3 contains 16 residues. V lost 1 base, J lost 0 bases, and 11 bases lay in between. The CDR3 protein is CASSIVDSGSTDTQYF. CDR3 in DNA: TGTGCCAGTAGTATAGTGGATAGCGGTAGCACAGATACGCAGTATTTT.

This rearrangement joins TRBV6-1 to TRBJ1-2, with D perhaps matching TRBD1 (5 bases). There are 14 residues in the CDR3. The germline CDR1 and CDR2 sequences are MNHNS and SASEGT. With 2 bases removed from V and 4 bases from J, the gap between germline ends came to 11 bases. CDR3 in amino acids: CASSETGGFYGYTF. The CDR3 nucleotides read TGTGCCAGCAGTGAAACGGGGGGTTTCTATGGCTACACCTTC.

This clonotype was detected a few times. The chain joins TRBV6-1 to TRBJ2-2; D might be TRBD1 or TRBD2, each matching 5 bases. Germline lookup yields CDR1 MNHNS and CDR2 SASEGT. This CDR3 spans 13 amino acids. The ends were cut back, 8 bases at V and 0 bases at J, with 7 bases in the middle. The CDR3 DNA reads as TGTGCCAGCCCGGGACCGAACACCGGGGAGCTGTTTTTT. It specifies CASPGPNTGELFF.